The table lists the clone carrying this TCR beta chain with many counts. Unique molecular identifiers were attached to individual cDNA molecules. TCRdb re-called the 5' RACE reads with MiXCR, one entry per CDR3 protein. The table has 20,000 to 30,000 distinct CDR3 sequences, 4% to 4.5% seen once; the top ten hold more than 5%. The record originates from a study of early T cells in non-severe SARS-CoV-2 infection. This CDR3 spans 13 amino acids. Trimming left V 6 bases short and J 5 bases short, with 10 bases between. The sample consisted of whole blood. The rearrangement uses TRBV12-3 or TRBV12-4 and TRBJ2-2; TRBD1 is a possible D gene (6 bases). The TCR comes from an adult who was a healthcare worker with PCR-confirmed SARS-CoV-2 infection or an uninfected control (not recorded which). The CDR3 spells CASRLQGTGELFF. The CDR3 region has the DNA TGTGCCAGCAGATTACAGGGAACCGGGGAGCTGTTTTTT.